The 17 T cell receptor beta chains below were found in one sample sequenced in a study of blood T cell repertoires in COVID-19. Libraries were prepared by immunoSEQ multiplex PCR; TCRdb keeps only in-frame clonotypes and omits some of them. In the table there are 89,000 or so clones, about 95% of which are singletons. Sequencing was done on a sample of peripheral blood. All receptors come from a human donor with active COVID-19. The donor label of this sample is uncertain.

This clone appeared once. The chain recombines TRBV5-1 with TRBJ1-4; D remains ambiguous. Looked up from germline, CDR1 is SGHRS and CDR2 is YFSETQ. Trimming cost V 3 bases and J 2 bases, with 8 bases left between them. This CDR3 has 14 amino acids. The CDR3 spells CASSSNPTNEKLFF. CDR3 DNA sequence: TGCGCCAGCAGCTCTAATCCCACTAATGAAAAACTGTTTTTT.

The V gene is TRBV5-1, the J gene TRBJ2-2; 7 nucleotides match TRBD2. The CDR3 covers 17 residues. V lost 0 bases and J lost 6; bases outside the gene matches: 11. The V gene's germline CDR1 is SGHRS and CDR2 YFSETQ. DNA for the CDR3: TGCGCCAGCAGCTTGGCCTTACTAGCGTATAGCCCCGGGGAGCTGTTTTTT. Protein sequence: CASSLALLAYSPGELFF. Based on the CDR3 plus reference TRBV5-1 and TRBJ2-2, the full variable domain is KAGVTQTPRYLIKTRGQQVTLSCSPISGHRSVSWYQQTPGQGLQFLFEYFSETQRNKGNFPGRFSGRQFSNSRSEMNVSTLELGDSALYLCASSLALLAYSPGELFFGEGSRLTVL.

Here the CDR3 reads CASRERTGGVYYEQYF. The CDR3 DNA is TGTGCCAGCAGGGAGAGGACAGGCGGGGTTTACTACGAGCAGTACTTC. The J gene is TRBJ2-7, the V gene TRBV5-8; the D gene is possibly TRBD1 (7 bases). The CDR3 is made up of 16 amino acids. Germline lookup yields CDR1 SGHTS and CDR2 YDEGEE. Trimming took off 5 bases at V and 3 bases at J, with 21 bases between the two ends.

This rearrangement joins TRBV27 to TRBJ1-1, with D maybe TRBD1 (6 bases). Trimming removed 5 bases from V and 2 bases from J, with 12 bases in between. The CDR3 extends over 14 amino acids. The V gene's germline CDR1 is MNHEY and CDR2 SMNVEV (reference sequence). The DNA for the CDR3 is TGTGCCAGCAGTCGGGGGGCCGATAACACTGAAGCTTTCTTT. Amino acid sequence: CASSRGADNTEAFF.

The V and J genes are TRBV7-2 and TRBJ2-3, with 8 bases aligning to TRBD2. The CDR3 spans 15 residues. CDR1 and CDR2 (germline): SGHTA, FQGNSA. Germline trimming cut 5 bases from V and 0 bases from J; bases unmatched to any gene: 4. This chain's CDR3 is CASSPGGGSTDTQYF. The CDR3 DNA reads TGTGCCAGCAGCCCCGGGGGGGGAAGCACAGATACGCAGTATTTT.

CDR3 region: CASSLGQMNTEAFF. In nucleotides, the CDR3 is TGTGCCAGCAGCTTGGGTCAGATGAACACTGAAGCTTTCTTT. The gene calls are TRBV5-5 and TRBJ1-1, with unresolved D. The germline CDR1 and CDR2 sequences are SGHKS and YYEKEE (reference sequence). V dropped 0 bases and J dropped 0 bases, with 6 bases sitting between them. The CDR3 is 14 residues long.

This chain links TRBV24-1 with TRBJ2-1, with 7 bases lining up with TRBD2. The germline CDR1 and CDR2 sequences are KGHDR and SFDVKD. This CDR3 spans 12 amino acids. V was clipped by 9 bases and J by 3 bases; unmatched bases: 1. In DNA form, the CDR3 reads TGTGCCACCCGGGGGGACTACAATGAGCAGTTCTTC. Its protein product is CATRGDYNEQFF.

Only one count was recorded for this clone. The rearrangement uses TRBV19 and TRBJ2-5, with 8 bases identical to TRBD2. The ends lost 5 bases at V and 2 bases at J; junction bases unmatched: 7. This CDR3 spans 15 amino acids. In germline, CDR1 is LNHDA, CDR2 SQIVND (reference sequence). The CDR3 coding sequence is TGTGCCAGTAGTCCGCCGGGGGGGCTACAAGAGACCCAGTACTTC. Protein: CASSPPGGLQETQYF. Complete variable domain (other parts from reference TRBV19 and TRBJ2-5): DGGITQSPKYLFRKEGQNVTLSCEQNLNHDAMYWYRQDPGQGLRLIYYSQIVNDFQKGDIAEGYSVSREKKESFPLTVTSAQKNPTAFYLCASSPPGGLQETQYFGPGTRLLVL.

V gene TRBV6-5 combines with J gene TRBJ2-5; D possibly corresponds to TRBD2 (5 bases). Trimming removed 2 bases from V and 2 bases from J, with 9 bases in between. This CDR3 has 14 amino acids. CDR1 and CDR2 from the germline V gene are MNHEY and SVGAGI. CDR3 coding DNA: TGTGCCAGCAGTTACGGACTGCAACAAGAGACCCAGTACTTC. Translated: CASSYGLQQETQYF.

The CDR3 spells CASTFGTRGYEQFF. In DNA form, the CDR3 reads TGTGCCAGCACCTTCGGGACTAGAGGCTATGAGCAGTTCTTC. The chain carries TRBV6-6 and TRBJ2-1; 8 bases are shared with TRBD2. Germline lookup yields CDR1 MNHNY and CDR2 SVGAGI (reference sequence). The V segment lost 7 bases and the J segment 8 bases; nucleotides outside the gene matches: 10. This CDR3 is built from 14 residues.

The genes are TRBV27 and TRBJ2-7; TRBD2 matches at 7 bases. In germline, CDR1 is MNHEY, CDR2 SMNVEV (reference sequence). The CDR3 length is 16 residues. With 3 bases clipped from V and 6 bases from J, the junction kept 14 bases outside the gene matches. CDR3 DNA: TGTGCCAGCAGTTTTGATTTCGGGAGGACTCGTGGCGAGCAGTACTTC. Its protein product is CASSFDFGRTRGEQYF.

The chain combines TRBV5-4 with TRBJ2-7; 8 nucleotides agree with TRBD2. Germline V gives CDR1 SGHNT, CDR2 YYREEE (reference sequence). CDR3 length: 14 residues. V lost 6 bases, J lost 2 bases, and 7 bases stayed unmatched. The CDR3, as DNA: TGTGCCAGCACCCCAACTAGCGGCACCTACGAGCAGTACTTC. Translated, it gives CASTPTSGTYEQYF.

The chain recombines TRBV14 with TRBJ2-7, with 13 bases fitting TRBD2. Germline lookup yields CDR1 SGHDN and CDR2 FVKESK. The CDR3 loop spans 17 amino acids. V shed 1 base, J shed 4 bases, and the junction held 7 bases outside the gene matches. The CDR3 spells CASSQVRGLAGVYEQYF. CDR3 coding DNA: TGTGCCAGCAGCCAAGTTCGCGGACTAGCGGGGGTATACGAGCAGTACTTC.

V is TRBV24-1 and J is TRBJ1-5; D gene ambiguous. Germline loops: CDR1 KGHDR, CDR2 SFDVKD. There are 14 residues in the CDR3. V was pared by 3 bases and J by 9 bases, with 14 bases between. CDR3 DNA: TGTGCCACCAGTGATCCCTCGGTAGGGAGGCCCCAGCATTTT. It codes for CATSDPSVGRPQHF.

This CDR3 reads CATSAPKGLAGGDEQFF. The CDR3 DNA follows: TGTGCCACCAGTGCCCCTAAGGGACTAGCGGGAGGTGATGAGCAGTTCTTC. The rearrangement uses TRBV24-1 and TRBJ2-1, with 15 bases identical to TRBD2. CDR1 is KGHDR, CDR2 SFDVKD, per germline. With V trimmed by 5 bases and J by 8 bases, 9 bases remained unmatched. CDR3 length equals 17 residues.

J is TRBJ2-5 and V is TRBV6-2 or TRBV6-3, with 7 positions matching TRBD2. V shed 0 bases, J shed 1 base, and the junction held 5 bases outside the gene matches. CDR3 length equals 16 residues. Germline CDR1 and CDR2: MNHEY and SVGEGT. CDR3 in DNA: TGTGCCAGCAGTTACTCGGGCGGGACTACCCAAGAGACCCAGTACTTC. Translation gives CASSYSGGTTQETQYF.

The chain has TRBV10-3 and TRBJ2-5; no definite D call. Germline values: CDR1 ENHRY, CDR2 SYGVKD. There are 16 residues in the CDR3. V was cut by 10 bases and J by 0 bases, with 21 bases left in between. As DNA, the CDR3 is TGTGCCACTACCCTTTCATCGCCGGAGTACCAAGAGACCCAGTACTTC. Translation: CATTLSSPEYQETQYF.